This TCR beta chain was identified in a study of blood T cell repertoires in COVID-19. Using immunoSEQ multiplex PCR, the repertoire was profiled, and TCRdb retains in-frame clones only, with some absent. The table records fewer than 110,000 clones, around 90% of them present only once. CDR1 is LGHNA and CDR2 is YSLEER in the germline V gene. The CDR3 is 16 amino acids. V was pared by 4 bases and J by 5 bases, with 17 bases between. Material for sequencing was peripheral blood. This sequence originates from a human donor in a cohort sampled during active COVID-19. This chain uses TRBV4-3 with TRBJ2-2; D uncertain. The CDR3 loop is CASSLKAPSKTGELFF. The CDR3 DNA sequence: TGCGCCAGCAGCCTAAAAGCCCCTTCAAAAACCGGGGAGCTGTTTTTT.